This entry is about one T cell receptor (beta chain). Its antigen is unidentified. The sample is drawn from a study of OX40 agonist ivuxolimab in advanced cancers. Across the whole study: Dose-escalation patients were diagnosed with hepatocellular carcinoma, melanoma, renal cell cancer or head and neck cancer. 30% to 40% of patients had received prior checkpoint inhibitor therapy.

Individuals having autoimmune disease history or systemic immunosuppression were not enrolled. Germline CDR1 is SGHDN and CDR2 is FVKESK. Trimming cost V 8 bases and J 2 bases, with 15 bases left between them. This CDR3 has 14 residues. Findings and caveats of the study: Partly responding patients at 0.1-3.0 mg/kg showed some of the smallest clonal expansion.

Generated by immunoSEQ multiplex PCR, the TCRdb table keeps only in-frame clones and is missing some. Of under 45,000 clones listed, less than 80% are singletons. The material was CD4+ or CD8+ T cells sorted from blood, obtained in a trial of the OX40 agonist ivuxolimab. The chain uses TRBV14 and TRBJ1-1, with a possible D match to TRBD1 (5 bases). This clonotype was obtained from an adult with an advanced solid tumor such as melanoma, head and neck, liver or kidney cancer. Here the CDR3 DNA reads TGTGCCAGCTCTTTCAGGGCCCTTAACACTGAAGCTTTCTTT. Its translation: CASSFRALNTEAFF. Full variable domain (missing parts from reference TRBV14 and TRBJ1-1): EAGVTQFPSHSVIEKGQTVTLRCDPISGHDNLYWYRRVMGKEIKFLLHFVKESKQDESGMPNNRFLAERTGGTYSTLKVQPAELEDSGVYFCASSFRALNTEAFFGQGTRLTVV.